The entry below describes one T cell receptor beta chain. Its antigen is undetermined. The TCRbeta library was prepared with unique molecular identifiers. Using its own MiXCR run on the PCR reads, TCRdb lists one record per CDR3 protein. The table shows 450,000 to 700,000 distinct CDR3 sequences, with 25% to 30% occurring only once. This sample is drawn from a study of T-cell reconstitution after alpha-beta-depleted transplantation in children. The study, taken as a whole, reports: Several hundred expanded graft clones reportedly supplied alpha-beta T cells about two months after transplant. Fresh T-cell production supplied most of the T-cell counts and diversity seen one year after transplant. Certain patients had high TCRbeta diversity at day 60, and it came from recipient T cells and thymic progenitors that survived.

The source material was PBMCs, sampled before TCRalphabeta/CD19-depleted stem cell transplant. The TCR sequence derives from a boy younger than two with Wiskott-Aldrich syndrome, due to receive a stem cell transplant.

The DNA of the CDR3 is TGCAGTGCTAGAGATCCCCTACGGGGGTCCTACGAGCAGTACTTC. Its translation: CSARDPLRGSYEQYF. The rearrangement joins TRBV20-1 to TRBJ2-7; the D gene is possibly TRBD2 (6 bases). The CDR3 spans 15 residues. V lost 0 bases and J lost 1, with 13 bases in between. Germline values: CDR1 DFQATT, CDR2 SNEGSKA (reference sequence).